One and the same sample provided the 11 T cell receptor beta chains below, sequenced in a study of shared clonotypes between healthy human individuals. The method was immunoSEQ multiplex PCR; TCRdb's version includes in-frame clones alone and lacks a portion of them. The table records about 2.4 million clones, approximately 90% of them present only once. The source material was naive CD4+ T cells sorted from blood. Subset defined: CD45RA+ positively selected. These receptors were collected from a man in his late teens or twenties in good health.

Regarding this clone: The sample holds other DNA sequences that translate to the same CDR3. This chain joins TRBV5-1 and TRBJ2-5; D gene uncertain. V lost 4 bases, J lost 3 bases, and 4 bases lay in between. This CDR3 comprises 11 residues. Germline V gene sequence: CDR1 SGHRS, CDR2 YFSETQ. The CDR3 DNA reads as TGCGCCAGCAGCACAGAAGAGACCCAGTACTTC. Amino acid sequence: CASSTEETQYF.

The chain couples TRBV7-8 to TRBJ2-2; the D is unclear. V was shortened by 6 bases and J by 4 bases, with 9 bases between the two germline ends. Germline CDR1 SGHVS, CDR2 FQNEAQ. The CDR3 runs 13 residues. Here the CDR3 DNA reads TGTGCCAGCAGAATAGACCCCACCGGGGAGCTGTTTTTT. Translation gives CASRIDPTGELFF.

This sequence joins TRBV21-1 and TRBJ1-2; the D call of TRBD1 is as the table states it, not checked on the DNA. TRBV21-1 is a recognized pseudogene. The CDR3 loop spans 16 amino acids. This CDR3 is CASSKVKTGVHYGYTF. CDR3 DNA: TGTGCCAGCAGCAAAGTTAAGACAGGAGTTCACTATGGCTACACCTTC.

The gene calls are TRBV4-1 and TRBJ2-1, with 9 bases matching TRBD1. Per the germline V gene, CDR1 is MGHRA and CDR2 is YSYEKL. J was trimmed by 3 bases and V by 5 bases; bases with no gene match: 8. CDR3 length: 16 residues. Here the CDR3 reads CASSDSGTGNYNEQFF. In DNA, the CDR3 is TGCGCCAGCAGCGACAGTGGGACAGGGAACTACAATGAGCAGTTCTTC.

Notes on this clone: This CDR3 is also generated by other DNA sequences in the sample. In DNA form, the CDR3 reads TGTGCCAGCAGTTCAGGGGGCGAGCAGTACTTC. Protein product: CASSSGGEQYF. The genes are TRBV6-5 and TRBJ2-7; the match to TRBD1 covers 7 bases. The length of the CDR3 is 11 residues. Trimming took 4 bases from V and 6 from J; bases not matched to a gene: 0. CDR1 and CDR2 from the germline V gene are MNHEY and SVGAGI.

The chain links TRBV6-6 to TRBJ2-7, with 8 bases that match TRBD1. The V gene end was trimmed by 2 bases and the J gene end by 4 bases; junction bases not matched to a gene: 7. This CDR3 contains 15 residues. Germline CDR1 and CDR2: MNHNY and SVGAGI (reference sequence). CDR3 sequence: CASSYKDRGGYEQYF. CDR3 DNA: TGTGCCAGCAGTTACAAAGACAGGGGTGGATACGAGCAGTACTTC.

The CDR3 spells CASSQAPVRTDTQYF. The DNA for the CDR3 is TGCGCCAGCAGCCAAGCCCCAGTGCGCACAGATACGCAGTATTTT. The V call is TRBV4-3, the J call TRBJ2-3; D remains unclear. V was shortened by 1 base and J by 1 base, with 9 bases between the two germline ends. The CDR3 covers 15 residues. Germline V gives CDR1 LGHNA, CDR2 YSLEER.

This rearrangement joins TRBV4-1 to TRBJ1-1, with D possibly matching TRBD1 (5 bases). This CDR3 region has 16 residues. Germline CDR1 is MGHRA and CDR2 is YSYEKL. V was clipped by 0 bases and J by 6 bases, with 17 bases between them. CDR3 amino acids: CASSQDPVGGVSEAFF. CDR3 coding DNA: TGCGCCAGCAGCCAAGACCCCGTGGGGGGGGTCTCTGAAGCTTTCTTT.

This rearrangement joins TRBV25-1 to TRBJ1-2; TRBD1 aligns across 8 bases. The CDR3 has 15 residues. The V segment lost 3 bases and the J segment 5 bases; nucleotides outside the gene matches: 8. In germline, CDR1 is MGHDK, CDR2 SYGVNS. Here the CDR3 reads CASSEGQVVPYGYTF. As DNA, the CDR3 is TGTGCCAGCAGTGAGGGACAGGTGGTCCCTTATGGCTACACCTTC.

This clone was seen a handful of times. The rearrangement uses TRBV7-9 and TRBJ1-1; D remains unclear. V gave up 1 base and J gave up 10 bases, with 10 bases separating them. The CDR3 has 12 amino acids. Germline V lookup: CDR1 SEHNR, CDR2 FQNEAQ (reference sequence). CDR3 loop: CASSLDWTGAFF. CDR3 in DNA: TGTGCCAGCAGCTTAGACTGGACGGGAGCTTTCTTT. The full variable domain, in which reference TRBV7-9 and TRBJ1-1 provide the parts outside the CDR3, is DTGVSQNPRHKITKRGQNVTFRCDPISEHNRLYWYRQTLGQGPEFLTYFQNEAQLEKSRLLSDRFSAERPKGSFSTLEIQRTEQGDSAMYLCASSLDWTGAFFGQGTRLTVV.

V gene TRBV19 combines with J gene TRBJ2-2, with 10 bases matching TRBD1. The V gene's germline CDR1 is LNHDA and CDR2 SQIVND (reference sequence). The CDR3 runs to 16 residues. Germline trimming cut 2 bases from V and 2 bases from J; bases unmatched to any gene: 2. CDR3 amino acids: CASSIRQGANTGELFF. The DNA for the CDR3 is TGTGCCAGTAGTATAAGACAGGGGGCTAACACCGGGGAGCTGTTTTTT.